This entry features one TCR beta chain sequence. This specimen belongs to a study of CD8+ T cells in alopecia areata. Looking at the study overall: Patients remained on tofacitinib for 6 to 18 months and then went 6 months without it.

Treatment in this sample: oral pan-JAK inhibitor, 5-10 mg twice daily. RNA extraction and reverse transcription yielded cDNA as sequencing template. Using immunoSEQ multiplex PCR, the repertoire was profiled, and TCRdb retains in-frame clones only, with some absent. The sample records about 210,000 clones, around three fifths being singletons. V dropped 3 bases and J dropped 2 bases, with 12 bases sitting between them. CDR1 SGHDN and CDR2 FVKESK come from the germline V gene. This CDR3 spans 15 amino acids. The TCR was taken from a human donor with alopecia areata. Sequences were derived from CD4+ T cells sorted from blood, sampled at week 4, from a patient treated with tofacitinib. The chain employs TRBV14 and TRBJ2-3, with D possibly being TRBD2 (6 bases). CDR3: CASSQYRGITDTQYF. CDR3 DNA sequence: TGTGCCAGCAGCCAGTACCGGGGGATCACAGATACGCAGTATTTT.